Each of the 17 T cell receptor beta chains below was sequenced from the same sample in a study of regulatory T cells in long-lasting Graves disease. The time point was: newly diagnosed GD, antithyroid drugs for less than 3 months. PBMCs provided the RNA from which the TCR library was made. To make TCR beta libraries, researchers used iRepertoire HTBI primers and Arm-PCR of CDR3 regions. TCRdb re-called the multiplex PCR reads through MiXCR, storing one row per CDR3 protein. The sample holds around 450,000 distinct CDR3 sequences; about a sixth are singletons and the top ten take about 12%. The same data also contributed to another study, on T cells in Graves' hyperthyroidism and ophthalmopathy.

The sample was peripheral blood mononuclear cells (PBMCs), taken at new diagnosis, from a patient treated with antithyroid drugs. These receptors were obtained from a man aged 35 to 55 with Graves disease.

In this sample, this clonotype turned up many times. This chain uses TRBV12-3 or TRBV12-4 with TRBJ2-4, with 10 bases aligning to TRBD2. CDR3 length equals 16 residues. The V gene end was trimmed by 6 bases and the J gene end by 3 bases; junction bases not matched to a gene: 8. The DNA for the CDR3 is TGTGCCAGCAGCAAAGCTAGCGGGAGTCACAAAAACATTCAGTACTTC. Translation gives CASSKASGSHKNIQYF.

In this sample, this clonotype turned up a few times. V usage is TRBV5-1 and J usage is TRBJ2-1; the D gene could be TRBD1 or TRBD2 (5 bases each). The CDR3 is made up of 12 amino acids. The V end was cut by 4 bases, the J end by 10 bases, with 12 bases between. The germline gives CDR1 SGHRS, CDR2 YFSETQ. The CDR3 loop reads CASSHPGREQFF. The CDR3 nucleotides are TGCGCCAGCAGCCACCCGGGACGGGAGCAGTTCTTC.

This clonotype was recorded at least ten times. The V and J genes are TRBV28 and TRBJ2-7, with 9 bases aligning to TRBD1. Germline V gene data show CDR1 as MDHEN and CDR2 as SYDVKM. The ends lost 4 bases at V and 0 bases at J; junction bases unmatched: 4. The CDR3 loop spans 15 amino acids. CDR3 sequence reads: CASSSGTGSSYEQYF. The DNA of the CDR3 is TGTGCCAGCAGTTCCGGGACAGGGAGCTCCTACGAGCAGTACTTC.

This clonotype was recorded a few times. CDR3 region: CASTGTGGYGYTF. CDR3 DNA sequence: TGTGCCAGCACGGGGACAGGTGGCTATGGCTACACCTTC. The rearrangement joins TRBV27 to TRBJ1-2; 8 bases line up with TRBD1. Germline V gene data show CDR1 as MNHEY and CDR2 as SMNVEV (reference sequence). V lost 7 bases, J lost 4 bases, and 5 bases stayed unmatched. CDR3 length equals 13 residues.

The chain combines TRBV29-1 with TRBJ1-1; D remains ambiguous. Trimming pared 3 bases from V and 11 bases from J, leaving 13 bases between. Germline V gene sequence: CDR1 SQVTM, CDR2 ANQGSEA. The CDR3 totals 11 residues. CDR3 coding DNA: TGCAGCGTTGACTTGGCTGGGCCGGCTTTCTTT. This encodes CSVDLAGPAFF.

The chain recombines TRBV2 with TRBJ2-7; 8 nucleotides agree with TRBD1. This CDR3 is built from 14 residues. With 7 bases clipped from V and 3 bases from J, the junction kept 8 bases outside the gene matches. Germline CDR1 SNHLY, CDR2 FYNNEI. The CDR3 nucleotides read TGTGCCAGCATACTAAGACAGGGGTTCTACGAGCAGTACTTC. Its protein product is CASILRQGFYEQYF.

A few counts support this clonotype. This chain links TRBV29-1 with TRBJ1-5; TRBD1 is a possible D gene (5 bases). Germline values: CDR1 SQVTM, CDR2 ANQGSEA. The CDR3 extends over 13 amino acids. Trimming took 1 base from V and 6 from J, leaving 10 bases between them. The CDR3: CSVEGGPGQPQHF. Written as DNA, the CDR3 is TGCAGCGTTGAAGGGGGCCCGGGTCAGCCCCAGCATTTT.

There are a few counts of this clonotype. This may be a read error: a much more frequent sequence differs by one nucleotide. This rearrangement joins TRBV5-1 to TRBJ2-3, with D possibly TRBD1 on 6 matching bases. CDR1 is SGHRS and CDR2 is YFSETQ in the germline V gene. The CDR3 sequence is 16 residues long. The DNA of the CDR3 is TGCGCCAGCGGCTTGGAGGTGGGGGCCGGTGTGGATACGCAGTATTTT. It encodes CASGLEVGAGVDTQYF. Supplemented by reference TRBV5-1 and TRBJ2-3, the full variable domain reads KAGVTQTPRYLIKTRGQQVTLSCSPISGHRSVSWYQQTPGQGLQFLFEYFSETQRNKGNFPGRFSGRQFSNSRSEMNVSTLELGDSALYLCASGLEVGAGVDTQYFGPGTRLTVL.

At least ten counts were recorded for this clonotype. The rearrangement joins TRBV7-9 to TRBJ2-3, with D possibly TRBD2 on 5 matching bases. In germline, CDR1 is SEHNR, CDR2 FQNEAQ (reference sequence). V lost 5 bases and J 6 bases, leaving 15 bases between the germline ends. The CDR3 length is 14 residues. As DNA, the CDR3 is TGTGCCAGCAGCCTCTTGGGCGGCGGGGATACGCAGTATTTT. Translating it yields CASSLLGGGDTQYF.

This clonotype was detected ten times or more. This chain uses TRBV10-3 with TRBJ2-3; weak D call: TRBD2 (6 bases). The germline gives CDR1 ENHRY, CDR2 SYGVKD. CDR3 length: 15 amino acids. V was pared by 3 bases and J by 0 bases, with 10 bases between. Here the CDR3 reads CAISDLAKSTDTQYF. In DNA, the CDR3 is TGTGCCATCAGTGACCTAGCGAAAAGCACAGATACGCAGTATTTT.

This clonotype occurred a few times. The genes are TRBV28 and TRBJ1-2; 7 bases are shared with TRBD1. The germline CDR1 and CDR2 sequences are MDHEN and SYDVKM. V was clipped by 3 bases and J by 4 bases; unmatched bases: 5. CDR3 length: 14 amino acids. The CDR3 is CASSFQRDSYGYTF. In DNA form, the CDR3 reads TGTGCCAGCAGTTTTCAGCGGGACAGCTATGGCTACACCTTC.

This clonotype came up many times. The chain couples TRBV11-1 to TRBJ2-1; D perhaps matches TRBD1 (5 bases). The germline gives CDR1 SGHAT, CDR2 FQDESV (reference sequence). CDR3 length equals 17 residues. V dropped 3 bases and J dropped 7 bases, with 22 bases sitting between them. CDR3 coding DNA: TGTGCCAGCAGCTTCGGGTTTGGGGCTCCCAGTACTAATGAGCAGTTCTTC. Its protein product is CASSFGFGAPSTNEQFF.

Worth noting for this clonotype: Since a much larger clone is just one base distant, this may be a read error. V and J are TRBV7-3 and TRBJ2-3; TRBD2 matches at 7 bases. The CDR3 runs 15 residues. Per germline, CDR1 SGHTA and CDR2 FQGTGA. The DNA for the CDR3 is TGTGTCAGCAGCTTAAACGCGGGAGCGGGGAATACGCAGTATTTT. This translates into CVSSLNAGAGNTQYF.

This clonotype appeared many times. The chain has TRBV7-9 and TRBJ2-1, with 16 nucleotides matching TRBD2. Looked up from germline, CDR1 is SEHNR and CDR2 is FQNEAQ (reference sequence). CDR3 length equals 16 residues. V lost 1 base, J lost 7 bases, and 1 base stayed unmatched. CDR3 sequence: CASSLGGLAGGNEQFF. The CDR3 coding sequence is TGTGCCAGCAGCTTAGGGGGACTAGCGGGAGGGAATGAGCAGTTCTTC.

As for this clonotype: The junction shows a germline mismatch at one end, possibly a read error. The V call is TRBV5-8, the J call TRBJ2-5, with D hard to call. CDR1 SGHTS and CDR2 YDEGEE come from the germline V gene. This CDR3 is built from 11 residues. This chain's CDR3 is CASSEQGTQYF. The CDR3 DNA follows: TGTGCCAGCAGCGAACAAGGGACCCAGTACTTC. Combining the CDR3 with reference TRBV5-8 and TRBJ2-5 gives the whole variable domain EAGVTQSPTHLIKTRGQQATLRCSPISGHTSVYWYQQALGLGLQFLLWYDEGEERNRGNFPPRFSGRQFPNYSSELNVNALELEDSALYLCASSEQGTQYFGPGTRLLVL.

This rearrangement joins TRBV20-1 to TRBJ2-7; 9 bases fit TRBD2. CDR3 size: 14 residues. Trimming at V came to 2 bases and at J to 4 bases, leaving 6 bases not matched to a gene. The germline CDR1 and CDR2 sequences are DFQATT and SNEGSKA (reference sequence). The CDR3 reads CSARSLAGTYEQYF. Here the CDR3 DNA reads TGCAGTGCTAGATCGCTAGCGGGAACGTACGAGCAGTACTTC.

About this clonotype itself: A read error is possible here, since a much larger clone lies one base away. The chain has TRBV5-1 and TRBJ2-5, with 7 bases identical to TRBD2. The CDR3 sequence is 15 residues long. V lost 4 bases and J lost 11; bases outside the gene matches: 17. In germline, CDR1 is SGHRS, CDR2 YFSETQ. Written as DNA, the CDR3 is TGCGCCAGCAGCCGGCGGGACTATCTTTACAATGAGCAGTACTTC. It encodes CASSRRDYLYNEQYF.